Listed here are 4 T cell receptor beta chains from one sample, sequenced in a study of identifying expanded T cells in peripheral blood. Generated by immunoSEQ multiplex PCR, the TCRdb table keeps only in-frame clones and is missing some. Of around 100,000 clones listed, approximately 88% were seen once; the top ten hold about a sixth. The sequencing sample was made of blood. Receptors originate from a person aged 18-70 years in good health.

The chain is built from TRBV11-2 and TRBJ2-5; D is ambiguous. This CDR3 comprises 13 residues. From germline, CDR1 is SGHAT and CDR2 FQNNGV. The V gene lost 5 bases and the J gene lost 5 bases, with 12 bases spanning the gap. The DNA of the CDR3 is TGTGCCAGCAGCCGCCGGGCTCGGGAGACCCAGTACTTC. This gives the protein CASSRRARETQYF.

The chain joins TRBV5-4 to TRBJ2-7; tentatively, D is TRBD1 (5 bases). Per germline, CDR1 SGHNT and CDR2 YYREEE (reference sequence). V shed 7 bases and J shed 2 bases, with 16 bases lying between them. This CDR3 spans 14 amino acids. The CDR3 DNA follows: TGTGCCAGCGGTAAGAGACAGATTCCCTACGAGCAGTACTTC. Its translation is CASGKRQIPYEQYF.

The chain has TRBV11-3 and TRBJ1-5; no firm D call. Germline V gene data show CDR1 as SGHNT and CDR2 as YENEEA. The V gene lost 8 bases and the J gene lost 0 bases, with 11 bases spanning the gap. The CDR3 has 14 amino acids. The CDR3: CASPRLHSNQPQHF. The CDR3 DNA sequence: TGTGCCAGCCCCCGACTCCATAGCAATCAGCCCCAGCATTTT.

V usage is TRBV19 and J usage is TRBJ1-5; D perhaps matches TRBD1 (6 bases). The CDR3 has 15 amino acids. The V end was cut by 7 bases, the J end by 3 bases, with 16 bases between. Germline values: CDR1 LNHDA, CDR2 SQIVND (reference sequence). For the CDR3, the DNA is TGTGCCAGTACCTGGGGACACGACCTCAATCAGCCCCAGCATTTT. The encoded protein is CASTWGHDLNQPQHF. Looking up the rest from reference TRBV19 and TRBJ1-5 gives the full variable domain: DGGITQSPKYLFRKEGQNVTLSCEQNLNHDAMYWYRQDPGQGLRLIYYSQIVNDFQKGDIAEGYSVSREKKESFPLTVTSAQKNPTAFYLCASTWGHDLNQPQHFGDGTRLSIL.